This paragraph reports one T cell receptor beta chain. Its specificity is not known. The CDR3 contains 13 residues. Deletions cut 5 bases from V and 5 bases from J, with 10 bases between. This sample was taken from a study of T cell repertoires in cytomegalovirus infection. Study information: From public TCR beta signatures came an indication of both CMV infection and matching HLA type. Study-wide points: The response measured ex vivo was dominated by TCR beta clonotypes (HLA-C-restricted and CMV-specific).

TCRdb reprocessed the reads with MiXCR, giving one entry per CDR3 protein. The data show 200,000 or so distinct CDR3 sequences, approximately 28% seen once. V is TRBV12-3 or TRBV12-4 and J is TRBJ1-5, with D perhaps matching TRBD1 (5 bases). Specimen: PBMCs. The receptor was derived from a human donor in good health (CMV status not recorded). Some clones in this sample may be carry-over from other donors' samples. The CDR3 coding sequence is TGTGCCAGCAGTCGGGACTCCGATCAGCCCCAGCATTTT. Translation gives CASSRDSDQPQHF.